Sequencing of this TCR beta chain was carried out in a study of shared clonotypes between healthy human individuals. Study findings and constraints: Clonotype sharing among donors was expected to depend on sequencing depth.

Concerning this clone: Its antigen is not known.

The protocol was immunoSEQ multiplex PCR, while the TCRdb copy is restricted to in-frame clones and leaves out a portion. The sample lists a few hundred thousand clones, 74% occurring once. The CDR3 length is 13 residues. Germline V lookup: CDR1 LNHDA, CDR2 SQIVND (reference sequence). V lost 2 bases and J lost 7, with 9 bases in between. The chain employs TRBV19 and TRBJ1-5, with a tentative D call TRBD1 (6 bases). The sequenced sample consisted of memory CD4+ T cells sorted from blood. Subset: CD45RA-negative fraction. This clonotype originated in a man aged 25 to 40 in good health. For the CDR3, the DNA is TGTGCCAGTAGTATACAGGGGTGGCAGCCCCAGCATTTT. Translating gives CASSIQGWQPQHF.